This T cell receptor beta chain was recorded in a study of control samples from healthy donors and cancer patients. TCRdb keeps only in-frame clones here, not all; method: immunoSEQ multiplex PCR. The sample includes approximately 190,000 clones. This CDR3 contains 16 residues. V was clipped by 6 bases and J by 6 bases, with 24 bases between them. The germline V gene encodes CDR1 LGHDT and CDR2 YNNKEL (reference sequence). Sequencing was carried out using blood. The TCR sequence derives from a woman aged 30 to 39 in good health. V usage is TRBV3-1 (or the pseudogene TRBV3-2) and J usage is TRBJ2-7; no firm D call. The CDR3 DNA reads as TGTGCCAGCAGTTATACTATTGGGATAACAGCTCTCGAGCAGTACTTC. Residues: CASSYTIGITALEQYF.